The entry below describes one T cell receptor beta chain. Its antigen is not identified. The sample comes from a study of cytomegalovirus exposure and HLA in healthy donors. Study observations and caveats: Association of a missense DCLRE1C variant with TCR beta V- and J-gene trimming was reported in a later analysis.

This CDR3 has 14 residues. Trimming at V came to 6 bases and at J to 9 bases, leaving 3 bases not matched to a gene. Germline CDR1 and CDR2: MNHNS and SASEGT. Researchers ran the PCR with 60 Vbeta and 13 Jbeta primers. Repertoires were generated with immunoSEQ multiplex PCR, while TCRdb's copy carries only in-frame clones and drops some. This table has 150,000 to 200,000 clones, over 75% appearing once. The genes are TRBV6-1 and TRBJ1-6, with 12 bases matching TRBD1. Sample: PBMCs. The clonotype originates from a man over 45 in good health and CMV-seropositive. In nucleotides, the CDR3 is TGTGCCAGCAGGGGGACAGGGGGCTTTTCACCCCTCCACTTT. Translating gives CASRGTGGFSPLHF.